The T cell receptor (beta chain) described here comes from a study of regulatory T cells in long-lasting Graves disease. Documented time point: persistent/refractory GD, antithyroid drugs over 5 years with positive TRAb. Extracted PBMC RNA gave rise to the TCR library. CDR1 MNHEY and CDR2 SMNVEV come from the germline V gene (reference sequence). V lost 4 bases to trimming and J lost 4 bases, with 11 bases between them. The CDR3 is 14 amino acids. Through Arm-PCR of CDR3 regions and iRepertoire HTBI primers, TCR beta libraries were built. In the original processing: Identified segments across samples numbered some 62 TRBV and roughly 15 TRBJ. TCRdb itself ran the multiplex PCR reads through MiXCR, one entry per CDR3 protein. TCRdb's processing, not the study's, gives the V and J calls here. This sample carries 300,000 to 400,000 distinct CDR3 sequences, 20% of them seen once, and the ten largest clones take 25% to 35%.

This clonotype has a count of ten or more. The chain links TRBV27 to TRBJ1-5; D is perhaps TRBD1 (6 bases). This specimen was peripheral blood mononuclear cells (PBMCs), taken when the disease was refractory, from a patient treated with antithyroid drugs. This clonotype originated in a female donor with Graves disease. The CDR3 bases are TGTGCCAGCAGTTCCGGACAGATTAATCAGCCCCAGCATTTT. It is translated as CASSSGQINQPQHF.